This TCR beta chain was profiled in a study of CD8+CD57+ T cells in acquired aplastic anemia. Patients picked for sequencing had shown CD8+CD57+ cell expansion detected by flow cytometry. Genomic DNA provided the template from which TCR beta VDJ and CDR3 profiles were obtained. TCRdb fed the reads into MiXCR, producing one record per CDR3 protein. The sample has about 160,000 distinct CDR3 sequences; about 45% are singletons. The CDR3 extends over 13 amino acids. Trimming cost V 0 bases and J 7 bases, with 10 bases left between them. The germline gives CDR1 SNHLY, CDR2 FYNNEI. The receptor comes from a human donor with aplastic anemia. The chain employs TRBV2 and TRBJ2-7; D ambiguous. Sequencing was done on a sample of sorted CD4+, CD8+, or CD8+CD57+ T cells (not recorded which) from PBMCs. In DNA form, the CDR3 reads TGTGCCAGCAGTGAAGCGTGGCAGAGAGAGCAGTACTTC. Translating it yields CASSEAWQREQYF. Variable domain in full (rest from reference TRBV2 and TRBJ2-7): EPEVTQTPSHQVTQMGQEVILRCVPISNHLYFYWYRQILGQKVEFLVSFYNNEISEKSEIFDDQFSVERPDGSNFTLKIRSTKLEDSAMYFCASSEAWQREQYFGPGTRLTVT.